This TCR beta chain was captured by sequencing in a study of identical twins. TCRdb re-called the 5' RACE reads with MiXCR, one entry per CDR3 protein. The data show 400,000 to 650,000 distinct CDR3 sequences, with less than 25% seen just once and 0.8% to 1% held by the top ten. The CDR3 extends over 17 amino acids. The ends lost 2 bases at V and 2 bases at J; junction bases unmatched: 6. Germline values: CDR1 LGHDT, CDR2 YNNKEL (reference sequence). This clonotype came up many times. This sample also appeared in a second study, on T cells expressing NK-cell markers. From that second work: Several of the donors also had these clonotypes leading their CD3+CD56-NKG2C+ fraction. It remained uncertain whether the expanded NKG2C+ T cell clones were specific for HCMV antigens.

This sequence joins TRBV3-1 and TRBJ2-3, with TRBD2 identical over 11 bases. The clonotype originates from a woman aged 18-29 years in good health. The sample taken for sequencing was CD4+ T cells sorted from blood. CDR3 DNA: TGTGCCAGCAGCCAACGACTAGCGGGGAAGTACACAGATACGCAGTATTTT. This encodes CASSQRLAGKYTDTQYF.